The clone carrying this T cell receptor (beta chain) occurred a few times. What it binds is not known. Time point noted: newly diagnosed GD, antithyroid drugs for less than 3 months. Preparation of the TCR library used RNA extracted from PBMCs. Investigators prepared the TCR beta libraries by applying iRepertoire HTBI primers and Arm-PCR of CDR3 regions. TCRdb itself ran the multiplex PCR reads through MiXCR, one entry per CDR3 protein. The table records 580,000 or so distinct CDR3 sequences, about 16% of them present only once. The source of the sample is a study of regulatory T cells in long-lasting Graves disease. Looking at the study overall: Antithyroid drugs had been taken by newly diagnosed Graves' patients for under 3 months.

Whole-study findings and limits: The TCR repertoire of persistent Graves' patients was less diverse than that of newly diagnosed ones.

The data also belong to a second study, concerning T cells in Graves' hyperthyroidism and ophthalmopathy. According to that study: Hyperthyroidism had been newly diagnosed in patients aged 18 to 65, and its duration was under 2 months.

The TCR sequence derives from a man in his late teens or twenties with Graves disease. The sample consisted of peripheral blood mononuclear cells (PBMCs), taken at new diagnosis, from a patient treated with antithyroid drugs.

The CDR3 is CSASREGPYEQYF. For the CDR3, the DNA is TGCAGTGCTTCACGGGAGGGCCCCTACGAGCAGTACTTC. This chain links TRBV20-1 with TRBJ2-7; TRBD2 agrees at 8 bases. The CDR3 length is 13 residues. The V gene end was trimmed by 5 bases and the J gene end by 2 bases; junction bases not matched to a gene: 5. Looked up from germline, CDR1 is DFQATT and CDR2 is SNEGSKA (reference sequence).